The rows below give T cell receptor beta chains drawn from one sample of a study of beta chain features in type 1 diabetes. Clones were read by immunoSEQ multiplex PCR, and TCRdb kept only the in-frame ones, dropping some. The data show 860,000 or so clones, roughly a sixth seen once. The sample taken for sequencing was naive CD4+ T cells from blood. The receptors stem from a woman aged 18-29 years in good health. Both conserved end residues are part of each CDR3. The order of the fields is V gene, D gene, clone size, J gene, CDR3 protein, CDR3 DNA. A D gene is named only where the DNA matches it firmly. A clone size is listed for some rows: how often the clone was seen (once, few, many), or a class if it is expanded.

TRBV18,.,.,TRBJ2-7,CASSPPGQTYEQYF,TGTGCCAGCTCCCCCCCCGGACAGACCTACGAGCAGTACTTC
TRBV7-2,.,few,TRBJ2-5,CASSSQPGYYETQYF,TGTGCCAGCAGCAGTCAGCCCGGGTACTATGAGACCCAGTACTTC
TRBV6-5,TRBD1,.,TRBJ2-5,CASCSTGGQETQYF,TGTGCCAGCTGTTCGACAGGGGGCCAGGAGACCCAGTACTTC
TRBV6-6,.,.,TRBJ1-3,CATSKRDTIYF,TGTGCCACCAGCAAGAGGGACACCATATATTTT
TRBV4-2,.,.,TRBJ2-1,CASSQEGAANEQFF,TGTGCCAGCAGCCAAGAGGGAGCCGCTAATGAGCAGTTCTTC
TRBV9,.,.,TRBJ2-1,CASSVVGSGTLGEQFF,TGTGCCAGCAGCGTAGTAGGTAGCGGAACGTTGGGTGAGCAGTTCTTC
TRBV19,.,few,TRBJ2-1,CASSTAVYNEQFF,TGTGCCAGTAGCACCGCGGTCTACAATGAGCAGTTCTTC
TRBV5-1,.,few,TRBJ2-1,CASSLELGSYNEQFF,TGCGCCAGCAGCTTGGAACTGGGGTCCTACAATGAGCAGTTCTTC
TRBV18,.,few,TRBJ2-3,CASSPGGVDTQYF,TGTGCCAGCTCACCAGGCGGAGTGGATACGCAGTATTTT
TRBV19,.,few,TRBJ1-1,CATKQGARTEAFF,TGTGCCACGAAGCAGGGAGCAAGGACTGAAGCTTTCTTT
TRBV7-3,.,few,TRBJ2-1,CASSLTVGMAYNEQFF,TGTGCCAGCAGCTTAACCGTCGGGATGGCCTACAATGAGCAGTTCTTC
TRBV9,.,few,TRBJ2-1,CASSVEYAGSYNEQFF,TGTGCCAGCAGCGTAGAGTACGCCGGCTCCTACAATGAGCAGTTCTTC
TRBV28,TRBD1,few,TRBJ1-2,CASSNGQGGYTF,TGTGCCAGCAGCAACGGACAGGGGGGCTACACCTTC